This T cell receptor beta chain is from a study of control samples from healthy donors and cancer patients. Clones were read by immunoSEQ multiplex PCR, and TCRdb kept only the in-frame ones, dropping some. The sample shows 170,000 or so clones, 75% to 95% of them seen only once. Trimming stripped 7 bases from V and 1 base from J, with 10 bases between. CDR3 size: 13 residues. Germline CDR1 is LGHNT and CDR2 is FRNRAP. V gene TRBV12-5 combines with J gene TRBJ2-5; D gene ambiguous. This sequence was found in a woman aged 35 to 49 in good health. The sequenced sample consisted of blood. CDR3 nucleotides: TGTGCTAGTGAACACGCCGCCCAAGAGACCCAGTACTTC. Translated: CASEHAAQETQYF.